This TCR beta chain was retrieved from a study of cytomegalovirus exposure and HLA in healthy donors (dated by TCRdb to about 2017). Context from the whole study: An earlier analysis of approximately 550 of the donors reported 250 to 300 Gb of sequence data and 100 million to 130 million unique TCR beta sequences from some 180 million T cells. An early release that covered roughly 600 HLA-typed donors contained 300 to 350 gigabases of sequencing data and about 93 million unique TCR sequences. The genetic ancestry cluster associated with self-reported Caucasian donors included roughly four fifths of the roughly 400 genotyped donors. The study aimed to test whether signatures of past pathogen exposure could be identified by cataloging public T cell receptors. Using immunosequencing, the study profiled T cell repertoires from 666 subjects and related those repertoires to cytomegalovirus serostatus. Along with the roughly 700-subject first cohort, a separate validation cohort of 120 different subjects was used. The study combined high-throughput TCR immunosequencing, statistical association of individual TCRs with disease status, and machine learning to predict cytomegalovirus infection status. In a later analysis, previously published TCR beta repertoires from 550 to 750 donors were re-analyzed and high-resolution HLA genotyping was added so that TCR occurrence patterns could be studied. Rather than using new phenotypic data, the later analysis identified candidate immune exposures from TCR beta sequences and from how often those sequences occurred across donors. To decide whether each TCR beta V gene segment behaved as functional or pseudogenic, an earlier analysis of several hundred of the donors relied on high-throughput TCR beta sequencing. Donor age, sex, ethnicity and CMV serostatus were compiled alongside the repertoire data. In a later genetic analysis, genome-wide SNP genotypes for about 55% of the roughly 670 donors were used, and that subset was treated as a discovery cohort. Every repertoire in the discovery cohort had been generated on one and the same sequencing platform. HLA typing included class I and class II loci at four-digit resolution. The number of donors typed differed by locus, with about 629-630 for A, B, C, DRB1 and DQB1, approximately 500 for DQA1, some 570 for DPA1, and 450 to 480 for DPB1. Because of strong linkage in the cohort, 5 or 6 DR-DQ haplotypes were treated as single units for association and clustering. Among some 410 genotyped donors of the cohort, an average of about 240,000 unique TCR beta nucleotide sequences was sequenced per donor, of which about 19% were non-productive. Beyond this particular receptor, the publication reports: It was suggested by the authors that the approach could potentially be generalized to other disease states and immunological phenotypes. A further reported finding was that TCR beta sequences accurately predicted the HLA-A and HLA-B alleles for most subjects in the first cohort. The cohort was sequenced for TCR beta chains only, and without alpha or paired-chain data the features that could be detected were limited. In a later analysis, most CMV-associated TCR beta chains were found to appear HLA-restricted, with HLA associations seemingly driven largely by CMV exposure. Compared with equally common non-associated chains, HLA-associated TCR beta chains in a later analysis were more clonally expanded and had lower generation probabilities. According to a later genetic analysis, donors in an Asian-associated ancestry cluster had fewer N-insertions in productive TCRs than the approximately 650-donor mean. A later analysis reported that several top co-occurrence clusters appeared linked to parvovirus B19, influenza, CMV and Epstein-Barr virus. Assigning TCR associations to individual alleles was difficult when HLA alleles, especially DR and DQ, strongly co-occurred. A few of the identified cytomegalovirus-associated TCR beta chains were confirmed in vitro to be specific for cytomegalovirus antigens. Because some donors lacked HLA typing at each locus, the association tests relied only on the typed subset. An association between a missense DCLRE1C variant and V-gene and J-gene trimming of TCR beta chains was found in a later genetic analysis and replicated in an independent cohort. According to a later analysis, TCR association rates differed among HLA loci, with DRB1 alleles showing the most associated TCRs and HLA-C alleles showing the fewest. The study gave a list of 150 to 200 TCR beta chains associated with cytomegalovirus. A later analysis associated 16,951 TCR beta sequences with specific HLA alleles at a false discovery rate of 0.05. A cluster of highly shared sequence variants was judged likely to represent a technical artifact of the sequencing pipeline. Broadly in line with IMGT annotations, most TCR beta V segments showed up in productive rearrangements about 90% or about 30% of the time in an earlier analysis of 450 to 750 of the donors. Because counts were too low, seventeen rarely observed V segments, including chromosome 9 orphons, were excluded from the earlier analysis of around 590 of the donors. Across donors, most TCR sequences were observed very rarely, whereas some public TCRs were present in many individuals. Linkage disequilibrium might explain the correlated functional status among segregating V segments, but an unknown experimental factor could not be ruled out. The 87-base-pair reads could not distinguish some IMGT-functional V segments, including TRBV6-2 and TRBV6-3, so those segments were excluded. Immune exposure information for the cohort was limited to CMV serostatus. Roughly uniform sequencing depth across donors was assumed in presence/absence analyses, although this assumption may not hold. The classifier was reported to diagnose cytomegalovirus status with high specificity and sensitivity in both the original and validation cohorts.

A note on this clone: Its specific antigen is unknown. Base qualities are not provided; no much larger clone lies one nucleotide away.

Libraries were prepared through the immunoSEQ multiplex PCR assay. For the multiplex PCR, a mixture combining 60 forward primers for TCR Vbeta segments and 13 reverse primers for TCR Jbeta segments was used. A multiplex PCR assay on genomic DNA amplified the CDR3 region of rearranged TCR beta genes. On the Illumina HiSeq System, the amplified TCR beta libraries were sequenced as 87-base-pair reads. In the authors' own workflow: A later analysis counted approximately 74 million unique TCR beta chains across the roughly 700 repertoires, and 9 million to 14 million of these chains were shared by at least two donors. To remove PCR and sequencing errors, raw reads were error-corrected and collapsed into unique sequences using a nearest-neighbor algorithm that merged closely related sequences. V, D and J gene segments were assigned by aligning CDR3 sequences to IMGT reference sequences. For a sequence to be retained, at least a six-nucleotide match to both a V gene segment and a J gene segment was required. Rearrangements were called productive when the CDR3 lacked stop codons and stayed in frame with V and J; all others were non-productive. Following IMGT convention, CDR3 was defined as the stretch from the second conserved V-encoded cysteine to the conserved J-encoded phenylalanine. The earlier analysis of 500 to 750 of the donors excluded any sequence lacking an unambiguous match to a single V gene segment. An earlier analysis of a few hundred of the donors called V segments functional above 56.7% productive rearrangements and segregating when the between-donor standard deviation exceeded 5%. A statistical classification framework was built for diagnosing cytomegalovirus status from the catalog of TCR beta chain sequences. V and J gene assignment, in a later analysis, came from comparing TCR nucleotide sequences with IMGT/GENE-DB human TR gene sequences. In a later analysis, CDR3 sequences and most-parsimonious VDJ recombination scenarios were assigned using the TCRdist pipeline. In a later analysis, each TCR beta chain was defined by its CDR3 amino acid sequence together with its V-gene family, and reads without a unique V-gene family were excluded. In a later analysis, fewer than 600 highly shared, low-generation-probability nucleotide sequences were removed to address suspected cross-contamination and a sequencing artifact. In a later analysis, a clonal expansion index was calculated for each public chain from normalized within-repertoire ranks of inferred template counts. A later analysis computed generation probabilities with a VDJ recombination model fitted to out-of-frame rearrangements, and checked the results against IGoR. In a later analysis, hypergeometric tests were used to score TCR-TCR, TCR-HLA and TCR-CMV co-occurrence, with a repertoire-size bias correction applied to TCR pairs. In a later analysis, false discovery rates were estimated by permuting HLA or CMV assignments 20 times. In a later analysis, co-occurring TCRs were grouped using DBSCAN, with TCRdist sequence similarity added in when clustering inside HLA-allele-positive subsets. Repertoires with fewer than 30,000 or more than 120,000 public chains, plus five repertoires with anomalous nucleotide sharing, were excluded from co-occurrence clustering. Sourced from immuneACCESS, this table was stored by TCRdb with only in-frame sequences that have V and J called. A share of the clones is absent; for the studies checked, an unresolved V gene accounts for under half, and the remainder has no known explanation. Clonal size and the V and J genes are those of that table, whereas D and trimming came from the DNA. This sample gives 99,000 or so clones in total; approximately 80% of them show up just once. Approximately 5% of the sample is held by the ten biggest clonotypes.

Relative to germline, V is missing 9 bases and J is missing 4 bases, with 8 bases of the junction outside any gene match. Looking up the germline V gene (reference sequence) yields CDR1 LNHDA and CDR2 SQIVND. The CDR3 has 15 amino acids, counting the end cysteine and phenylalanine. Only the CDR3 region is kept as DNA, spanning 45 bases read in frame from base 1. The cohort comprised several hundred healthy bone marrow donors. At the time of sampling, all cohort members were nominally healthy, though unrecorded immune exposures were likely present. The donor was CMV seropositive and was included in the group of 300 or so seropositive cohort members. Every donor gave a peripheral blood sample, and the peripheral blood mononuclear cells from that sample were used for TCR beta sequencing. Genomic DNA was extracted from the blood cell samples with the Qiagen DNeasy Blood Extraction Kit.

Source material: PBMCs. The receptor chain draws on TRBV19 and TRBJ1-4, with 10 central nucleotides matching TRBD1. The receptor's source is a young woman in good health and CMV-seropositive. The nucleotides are TGTGCCAGCCGGGACAGGGGACTCGGTAATGAAAAACTGTTTTTT. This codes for CASRDRGLGNEKLFF.